These 22 T cell receptor beta chains came from one sample sequenced in a study of cytomegalovirus exposure and HLA in healthy donors. The protocol was immunoSEQ multiplex PCR, while the TCRdb copy is restricted to in-frame clones and leaves out a portion. The sample carries about 110,000 clones, approximately 86% recorded once. The sequencing sample was made of PBMCs. The receptors originated from a woman younger than 30 in good health and CMV-seronegative.

The J gene is TRBJ2-1, the V gene TRBV7-9, with TRBD1 matching over 9 bases. Germline CDR1 SEHNR, CDR2 FQNEAQ (reference sequence). Unmatched junction bases numbered 8, after V lost 7 bases and J lost 10 bases. The CDR3 length is 13 residues. DNA of the CDR3: TGTGCCAGCAATCCGGGACAGGGAAGGGAGCAGTTCTTC. As protein: CASNPGQGREQFF.

V usage is TRBV29-1 and J usage is TRBJ2-1; possibly TRBD1 for D (5 bases). Germline V CDR1 and CDR2: SQVTM, ANQGSEA. Trimming pared 6 bases from V and 7 bases from J, leaving 16 bases between. This CDR3 is 13 amino acids long. CDR3 region: CSVSWGPGNEQFF. CDR3 sequence (DNA): TGCAGCGTGTCATGGGGCCCCGGTAATGAGCAGTTCTTC.

This clone was seen only once. The chain joins TRBV18 to TRBJ1-5; perhaps TRBD1 as D (5 bases). V was cut by 2 bases and J by 5 bases, with 13 bases left in between. This CDR3 is built from 15 residues. Germline CDR1 KGHSH, CDR2 LQKENI. Here the CDR3 reads CASSPAGRVDQPQHF. Written as DNA, the CDR3 is TGTGCCAGCTCACCAGCAGGGAGGGTCGATCAGCCCCAGCATTTT.

The chain has TRBV6-6 and TRBJ2-2; a possible D gene is TRBD2 (5 bases). The CDR3 is made up of 15 amino acids. Germline V lookup: CDR1 MNHNY, CDR2 SVGAGI (reference sequence). The V end lost 4 bases, the J end lost 3 bases, and 12 bases lay between the germline ends. In nucleotides, the CDR3 is TGTGCCAGCAGTTCCCAGGACTTTTACACCGGGGAGCTGTTTTTT. Encoded protein: CASSSQDFYTGELFF.

This sequence joins TRBV27 and TRBJ2-3; 7 bases map to TRBD1. V was clipped by 6 bases and J by 6 bases; unmatched bases: 6. The CDR3 is 13 amino acids. Germline V gene sequence: CDR1 MNHEY, CDR2 SMNVEV (reference sequence). As DNA, the CDR3 is TGTGCCAGCAGCCGGGACAGTATTGATACGCAGTATTTT. Its translation is CASSRDSIDTQYF.

In this sample, this clone turned up a few times. This chain links TRBV28 with TRBJ1-1; a weak D match, TRBD1 (5 bases). CDR1 MDHEN and CDR2 SYDVKM come from the germline V gene. This CDR3 spans 16 amino acids. V was pared by 3 bases and J by 0 bases, with 14 bases between. The CDR3: CASSFQGAYMNTEAFF. The CDR3 bases are TGTGCCAGCAGTTTTCAAGGGGCGTACATGAACACTGAAGCTTTCTTT. Supplemented by reference TRBV28 and TRBJ1-1, the full variable domain reads DVKVTQSSRYLVKRTGEKVFLECVQDMDHENMFWYRQDPGLGLRLIYFSYDVKMKEKGDIPEGYSVSREKKERFSLILESASTNQTSMYLCASSFQGAYMNTEAFFGQGTRLTVV.

V is TRBV27 and J is TRBJ1-2; tentative D call: TRBD1 (6 bases). CDR1 and CDR2 (germline): MNHEY, SMNVEV (reference sequence). The CDR3 loop spans 16 amino acids. V shed 0 bases and J shed 2 bases, with 13 bases lying between them. CDR3 DNA sequence: TGTGCCAGCAGTTTATCGCCTCGGACAGACAACTATGGCTACACCTTC. Translated, it gives CASSLSPRTDNYGYTF.

This rearrangement joins TRBV27 to TRBJ1-4; the match to TRBD1 covers 8 bases. This CDR3 has 14 amino acids. J was trimmed by 4 bases and V by 5 bases; bases with no gene match: 3. Germline values: CDR1 MNHEY, CDR2 SMNVEV (reference sequence). CDR3 amino acids: CASSPRGLNEKLFF. The CDR3 coding sequence is TGTGCCAGCAGTCCCAGGGGGCTTAATGAAAAACTGTTTTTT.

The V and J genes are TRBV15 and TRBJ2-5, with 9 nucleotides matching TRBD2. The CDR3 covers 16 residues. J lost 5 bases, V lost 2 bases, and 9 bases had no gene match. Germline loops: CDR1 LNHNV, CDR2 YYDKDF (reference sequence). CDR3 in amino acids: CATSRPPRTSAETQYF. For the CDR3, the DNA is TGTGCCACCAGCAGACCGCCCCGGACTAGCGCCGAGACCCAGTACTTC.

This rearrangement joins TRBV7-9 to TRBJ1-5; D possibly corresponds to TRBD1 (6 bases). CDR3 size: 14 residues. The V gene's germline CDR1 is SEHNR and CDR2 FQNEAQ (reference sequence). Trimming removed 5 bases at V and 4 bases at J, with 12 bases between. CDR3 coding DNA: TGTGCCAGCAGCACAGACAGGCAGAATCAGCCCCAGCATTTT. Translated: CASSTDRQNQPQHF.

This clone showed up just once. The junction differs from germline at one of its ends, possibly a read error. This chain uses TRBV6-1 with TRBJ2-2, with TRBD1 identical over 8 bases. The V gene's germline CDR1 is MNHNS and CDR2 SASEGT. The CDR3 loop spans 14 amino acids. The CDR3 DNA sequence: TGTGCCAGTAGTGACAGGGGACATACCGGGGAGCTGTTTTTT. Its translation is CASSDRGHTGELFF.

The chain employs TRBV6-1 and TRBJ2-1; 7 positions match TRBD2. Germline loops: CDR1 MNHNS, CDR2 SASEGT. After removal of 6 bases from V and 0 bases from J, the junction contained 11 bases not matched to a gene. This CDR3 region has 17 residues. CDR3 region: CASREKRRGSSYNEQFF. The DNA for the CDR3 is TGTGCCAGCAGAGAAAAGAGGCGGGGGAGCTCCTACAATGAGCAGTTCTTC.

The rearrangement joins TRBV7-2 to TRBJ1-5; maybe TRBD1 (5 bases). This CDR3 region has 14 residues. V was trimmed by 5 bases and J by 6 bases, leaving 14 bases between them. Germline values: CDR1 SGHTA, CDR2 FQGNSA. CDR3 DNA: TGTGCCAGCAGCCTGGCGGGGCCAGGTCAGCCCCAGCATTTT. It is translated as CASSLAGPGQPQHF. The whole variable domain, remainder taken from reference TRBV7-2 and TRBJ1-5, is GAGVSQSPSNKVTEKGKDVELRCDPISGHTALYWYRQSLGQGLEFLIYFQGNSAPDKSGLPSDRFSAERTGGSVSTLTIQRTQQEDSAVYLCASSLAGPGQPQHFGDGTRLSIL.

The rearrangement uses TRBV10-3 and TRBJ2-1; 10 bases match TRBD1. Per germline, CDR1 ENHRY and CDR2 SYGVKD. Trimming at V came to 10 bases and at J to 1 base, leaving 4 bases not matched to a gene. This CDR3 contains 14 residues. In DNA form, the CDR3 reads TGTGCCACCTGGGGACAGGGGTCCTACAATGAGCAGTTCTTC. Protein product: CATWGQGSYNEQFF.

This clone has just a few counts. The chain recombines TRBV5-1 with TRBJ1-6, with TRBD1 identical over 8 bases. Germline values: CDR1 SGHRS, CDR2 YFSETQ. V lost 1 base to trimming and J lost 7 bases; unmatched junction nucleotides: 7. This CDR3 is built from 16 residues. The CDR3 DNA reads as TGCGCCAGCAGCTTGTCCCGGGACAGGTTAAATTCACCCCTCCACTTT. Protein product: CASSLSRDRLNSPLHF.

This sequence joins TRBV21-1 and TRBJ2-7; the DNA was not used to check the table's D call, TRBD1. TRBV21-1 is a listed pseudogene. This CDR3 is built from 14 residues. The CDR3 loop is CASNQSDTAYEQYF. The CDR3 coding sequence is TGTGCCAGCAACCAATCGGACACTGCCTACGAGCAGTACTTC.

The chain couples TRBV7-3 to TRBJ1-1; unclear D gene. This CDR3 contains 13 residues. Germline V gene sequence: CDR1 SGHTA, CDR2 FQGTGA. V gave up 5 bases and J gave up 4 bases, with 11 bases separating them. The CDR3 DNA follows: TGTGCCAGCAGCCCCCAAGCCTTCACTGAAGCTTTCTTT. Its translation: CASSPQAFTEAFF.

This clone was observed once. The rearrangement joins TRBV11-2 to TRBJ1-1, with D hard to call. In germline, CDR1 is SGHAT, CDR2 FQNNGV. The CDR3 length is 13 residues. V lost 1 base and J lost 4, with 7 bases in between. In DNA, the CDR3 is TGTGCCAGCAGCTTAGCCCTCGGCACTGAAGCTTTCTTT. Its protein product is CASSLALGTEAFF.

The chain combines TRBV18 with TRBJ1-6; perhaps TRBD1 as D (5 bases). Trimming pared 8 bases from V and 5 bases from J, leaving 13 bases between. The CDR3 is made up of 14 amino acids. From germline, CDR1 is KGHSH and CDR2 LQKENI. The CDR3 DNA reads as TGTGCCAGCAGGGGCCCCCCAGATAATTCACCCCTCCACTTT. This sequence encodes CASRGPPDNSPLHF.

This chain connects TRBV6-1 to TRBJ2-1; 9 bases fit TRBD1. J lost 8 bases, V lost 6 bases, and 11 bases had no gene match. Germline V lookup: CDR1 MNHNS, CDR2 SASEGT. The CDR3 has 15 residues. The DNA for the CDR3 is TGTGCCAGCAGATTTACAGGGGGCTGGACGGATGAGCAGTTCTTC. Protein sequence: CASRFTGGWTDEQFF.

The sample holds a few counts of this clone. The chain combines TRBV19 with TRBJ2-3, with 10 positions matching TRBD2. J lost 10 bases, V lost 10 bases, and 11 bases had no gene match. The CDR3 covers 13 residues. Germline CDR1 reads LNHDA; CDR2 reads SQIVND (reference sequence). CDR3 loop: CATYSSGGVSQYF. The CDR3 DNA reads as TGTGCCACCTATTCTAGCGGGGGTGTTTCGCAGTATTTT.

The V and J genes are TRBV9 and TRBJ2-1; weak D call: TRBD1 (5 bases). With 4 bases removed from V and 0 bases from J, the gap between germline ends came to 14 bases. CDR1 and CDR2 (germline): SGDLS, YYNGEE. The CDR3 length is 16 residues. CDR3 coding DNA: TGTGCCAGCAGCTCCCGAGACAGCAACTCCTACAATGAGCAGTTCTTC. It yields the protein CASSSRDSNSYNEQFF.